A single sample is the source of the 19 T cell receptor beta chains below, sequenced in a study of blood T cell repertoires in COVID-19. Here immunoSEQ multiplex PCR was the method, and the copy in TCRdb shows in-frame clones only, minus some. The repertoire includes about 310,000 clones, around 89% of them detected once, and roughly a tenth sits in the top ten. The material sequenced was PBMCs or T cells enriched from blood (not recorded which). The receptor set was obtained from a woman in her thirties or forties who had recovered from COVID-19.

The chain recombines TRBV2 with TRBJ1-6; 8 bases are shared with TRBD1. Germline trimming cut 5 bases from V and 7 bases from J; bases unmatched to any gene: 7. The germline CDR1 and CDR2 sequences are SNHLY and FYNNEI. This CDR3 has 15 residues. The CDR3 protein is CASSPDRGPNSPLHF. The CDR3 DNA reads as TGTGCCAGCAGTCCTGACAGGGGACCCAATTCACCCCTCCACTTT.

The chain has TRBV19 and TRBJ2-6; possibly TRBD2 for D (5 bases). From germline, CDR1 is LNHDA and CDR2 SQIVND (reference sequence). The CDR3 consists of 15 residues. V gave up 1 base and J gave up 2 bases, with 6 bases separating them. In DNA form, the CDR3 reads TGTGCCAGTAGTATAGGGAGGACTGGGGCCAACGTCCTGACTTTC. Its translation: CASSIGRTGANVLTF.

In DNA form, the CDR3 reads TGTGCCAGCAGTTACTCGATGACGGGAAGTGGGACAGATACGCAGTATTTT. It yields the protein CASSYSMTGSGTDTQYF. The chain joins TRBV6-2 or TRBV6-3 to TRBJ2-3; a possible D gene is TRBD2 (5 bases). CDR3 length equals 17 residues. Trimming cost V 0 bases and J 3 bases, with 16 bases left between them. Per germline, CDR1 MNHEY and CDR2 SVGEGT.

The rearrangement joins TRBV2 to TRBJ2-1; TRBD1 aligns across 10 bases. Germline-derived CDR1 and CDR2 are SNHLY and FYNNEI. With V trimmed by 8 bases and J by 7 bases, 5 bases remained unmatched. The CDR3 is made up of 13 amino acids. CDR3 protein: CASRDRGPNEQFF. For the CDR3, the DNA is TGTGCCAGCCGGGACAGGGGCCCTAATGAGCAGTTCTTC.

This clone was detected only a few times. CDR3 nucleotides: TGTGCCAGCAGCCGCCCGACAGGGGGCGAGGAAATCTCTGGAAACACCATATATTTT. Protein product: CASSRPTGGEEISGNTIYF. V and J are TRBV2 and TRBJ1-3; 10 nucleotides line up with TRBD1. The trim removed 6 bases at V and 0 bases at J, leaving 14 bases unmatched. There are 19 residues in the CDR3. Per the germline V gene, CDR1 is SNHLY and CDR2 is FYNNEI.

The J gene is TRBJ1-4, the V gene TRBV18, with 7 bases fitting TRBD1. The ends lost 3 bases at V and 0 bases at J; junction bases unmatched: 4. CDR1 and CDR2 (germline): KGHSH, LQKENI. This CDR3 contains 16 residues. CDR3 nucleotides: TGTGCCAGCTCACCGACAGGGTACGCAACTAATGAAAAACTGTTTTTT. This encodes CASSPTGYATNEKLFF.

The chain carries TRBV5-1 and TRBJ2-3; D call uncertain. Between the trimmed V and J ends, which lost 3 bases and 4 bases, there was a span of 12 bases. CDR1 is SGHRS, CDR2 YFSETQ, per germline. The CDR3 runs 14 residues. The CDR3 loop reads CASSSALVADTQYF. In nucleotides, the CDR3 is TGCGCCAGCAGCTCCGCCCTAGTAGCAGATACGCAGTATTTT.

J is TRBJ1-1 and V is TRBV28; possible D gene TRBD1, 5 bases. V lost 5 bases to trimming and J lost 0 bases, with 13 bases between them. This CDR3 comprises 15 residues. Germline-derived CDR1 and CDR2 are MDHEN and SYDVKM. CDR3 sequence reads: CASSIRTRMNTEAFF. The CDR3 nucleotides read TGTGCCAGCAGTATACGGACAAGAATGAACACTGAAGCTTTCTTT.

The V call is TRBV9, the J call TRBJ2-5; 9 bases are shared with TRBD2. Germline V gene sequence: CDR1 SGDLS, CDR2 YYNGEE. The CDR3 length is 18 residues. Trimming cost V 4 bases and J 4 bases; bases outside gene matches: 17. The CDR3 DNA sequence: TGTGCCAGCAGCACCCCCCTGGGTGGAGCGGGGGGTTCAGAGACCCAGTACTTC. As protein: CASSTPLGGAGGSETQYF.

The chain combines TRBV7-2 with TRBJ2-1; 12 bases are shared with TRBD2. With V trimmed by 4 bases and J by 9 bases, 4 bases remained unmatched. The length of the CDR3 is 14 residues. Germline CDR1 and CDR2: SGHTA and FQGNSA. CDR3 protein: CASSSSGGASEQFF. In DNA form, the CDR3 reads TGTGCCAGCAGCTCTAGCGGGGGGGCCAGTGAGCAGTTCTTC.

The rearrangement uses TRBV10-1 and TRBJ1-1; D is perhaps TRBD1 (5 bases). V lost 4 bases, J lost 8 bases, and 14 bases lay in between. CDR1 is WNHNN and CDR2 is SYGVQD in the germline V gene (reference sequence). The CDR3 consists of 13 residues. The CDR3 region has the DNA TGCGCCAGCAGTGCTGCTTTTAAGGGGGAAGCTTTCTTT. Its translation is CASSAAFKGEAFF.

This clone was recorded only once. The rearrangement joins TRBV5-1 to TRBJ1-4; TRBD1 agrees at 7 bases. This CDR3 comprises 14 residues. In germline, CDR1 is SGHRS, CDR2 YFSETQ. Trimming took 2 bases from V and 8 from J; bases not matched to a gene: 6. The CDR3 is CASSFGGGQEKLFF. CDR3 DNA: TGCGCCAGCAGCTTCGGAGGGGGCCAAGAAAAACTGTTTTTT.

The chain couples TRBV7-8 to TRBJ1-3; D remains ambiguous. The length of the CDR3 is 16 residues. V lost 1 base and J lost 0, with 10 bases in between. The germline V gene has CDR1 SGHVS and CDR2 FQNEAQ. The CDR3 loop reads CASSLVQASSGNTIYF. The CDR3 DNA is TGTGCCAGCAGCTTAGTGCAAGCGAGCTCTGGAAACACCATATATTTT.

The J gene is TRBJ1-5, the V gene TRBV19; D is undetermined. Trimming cost V 3 bases and J 0 bases, with 6 bases left between them. Germline V gene lookup returns CDR1 LNHDA and CDR2 SQIVND (reference sequence). This CDR3 is built from 14 residues. Written as DNA, the CDR3 is TGTGCCAGTAGTATGTCCTATAGCAATCAGCCCCAGCATTTT. This sequence encodes CASSMSYSNQPQHF.

Remarks on this clone: Other DNA sequences within the sample encode an identical CDR3. The chain has TRBV5-1 and TRBJ2-1, with 10 bases fitting TRBD2. V was pared by 0 bases and J by 6 bases, with 3 bases of the junction left unmatched. Germline V gives CDR1 SGHRS, CDR2 YFSETQ. The CDR3 covers 15 residues. The CDR3 loop reads CASSLGLAGGNEQFF. CDR3 DNA sequence: TGCGCCAGCAGCTTGGGCTTAGCGGGAGGCAATGAGCAGTTCTTC.

The chain is built from TRBV5-5 and TRBJ2-6; D gene ambiguous. The V end lost 0 bases, the J end lost 2 bases, and 6 bases lay between the germline ends. CDR1 and CDR2 from the germline V gene are SGHKS and YYEKEE (reference sequence). The CDR3 spans 15 residues. The CDR3 sequence is CASSLAQAGANVLTF. Here the CDR3 DNA reads TGTGCCAGCAGCTTGGCCCAGGCTGGGGCCAACGTCCTGACTTTC.

V gene TRBV18 combines with J gene TRBJ2-7; D not certain. From germline, CDR1 is KGHSH and CDR2 LQKENI. This CDR3 is built from 16 residues. Trimming took off 3 bases at V and 0 bases at J, with 15 bases between the two ends. The CDR3: CASSPLFRRNSYEQYF. CDR3 sequence (DNA): TGTGCCAGCTCACCCCTCTTTCGGCGGAACTCCTACGAGCAGTACTTC.

The chain joins TRBV28 to TRBJ2-7; no firm D call. The CDR3 length is 15 residues. Germline CDR1 and CDR2: MDHEN and SYDVKM. V was clipped by 5 bases and J by 2 bases, with 16 bases between them. CDR3 bases: TGTGCCAGCAGTCTTCTGAGACACAGAGCCTACGAGCAGTACTTC. Translated, it gives CASSLLRHRAYEQYF.

Only a few counts were recorded for this clone. V gene TRBV15 combines with J gene TRBJ2-7, with 7 bases aligning to TRBD2. J gave up 1 base and V 4 bases, and 13 bases lay outside the gene matches. Germline lookup yields CDR1 LNHNV and CDR2 YYDKDF (reference sequence). The CDR3 loop spans 17 amino acids. CDR3 DNA: TGTGCCACCAGCACCGGACGTTTGGGGGAGGGTTCCTACGAGCAGTACTTC. Its translation is CATSTGRLGEGSYEQYF.